This T cell receptor beta chain was recorded in a study of blood T cell repertoires in COVID-19. On the study more broadly: T cells, B-cell-depleted T cells, or PBMCs provided the cDNA or gDNA that served as material.

As handled by the study authors: Estimation of nucleated cell counts was performed using reference gene primer amplification. Produced via immunoSEQ multiplex PCR; TCRdb's table is partial and in-frame only. The V and J calls and clone size are taken from that table; D and trimming were inferred from the DNA. Of 350,000 to 550,000 clones listed, approximately 92% are singletons. This CDR3 is built from 12 residues. The J segment lost 3 bases and the V segment lost 7 bases, leaving 3 bases of the junction unmatched. Germline V gene sequence: CDR1 SQVTM, CDR2 ANQGSEA. The sequence derives from a young man who had recovered from COVID-19. The source material was PBMCs or T cells enriched from blood (not recorded which). J is TRBJ1-5 and V is TRBV29-1; 7 bases are a match to TRBD1. CDR3 in amino acids: CSATGNNQPQHF. CDR3 DNA sequence: TGCAGCGCGACAGGGAACAATCAGCCCCAGCATTTT.